The 30 T cell receptor beta chains in this list originate from one sample, sequenced in a study of blood T cell repertoires in COVID-19. This table comes from immunoSEQ multiplex PCR, and its TCRdb copy is limited to in-frame clones, with some not included. Of 150,000 to 200,000 clones listed, approximately 90% were seen once; the top ten hold 3% to 4.5%. Sequencing was done on a sample of peripheral blood. These receptors were collected from a man between 18 and 29 years old with active or convalescent COVID-19.

This clone appeared a single time. The chain recombines TRBV2 with TRBJ2-1; TRBD2 might be the D (7 bases). V lost 9 bases to trimming and J lost 2 bases, with 14 bases between them. The CDR3 has 14 amino acids. The germline CDR1 and CDR2 sequences are SNHLY and FYNNEI. CDR3 coding DNA: TGTGCCAGGAATGGAGGGGGGGCCTACAATGAGCAGTTCTTC. This codes for CARNGGGAYNEQFF. Drawing the rest from reference TRBV2 and TRBJ2-1, the complete variable domain is EPEVTQTPSHQVTQMGQEVILRCVPISNHLYFYWYRQILGQKVEFLVSFYNNEISEKSEIFDDQFSVERPDGSNFTLKIRSTKLEDSAMYFCARNGGGAYNEQFFGPGTRLTVL.

The chain combines TRBV4-3 with TRBJ2-7; TRBD1 matches 10 bases. Per the germline V gene, CDR1 is LGHNA and CDR2 is YSLEER. V gave up 4 bases and J gave up 6 bases; unmatched junction bases: 12. The CDR3 is 16 residues long. The CDR3 reads CASSPRQGQGFCEQYF. The CDR3 nucleotides are TGCGCCAGCAGCCCCAGACAGGGACAGGGGTTTTGCGAGCAGTACTTC.

Only one count was recorded for this clone. The chain couples TRBV30 to TRBJ1-1; D perhaps matches TRBD1 (5 bases). The length of the CDR3 is 13 residues. Germline V gives CDR1 GTSNPN, CDR2 SVGIG (reference sequence). V gave up 5 bases and J gave up 2 bases, with 12 bases separating them. DNA for the CDR3: TGTGCCTGGGCCACAGGAAAAAACACTGAAGCTTTCTTT. Translated, it gives CAWATGKNTEAFF.

V and J are TRBV2 and TRBJ2-5; D unresolved. With 6 bases removed from V and 5 bases from J, the gap between germline ends came to 7 bases. CDR3 length: 11 amino acids. Germline CDR1 and CDR2: SNHLY and FYNNEI. CDR3 in amino acids: CASSRLETQYF. The CDR3 nucleotides read TGTGCCAGCAGCCGGTTGGAGACCCAGTACTTC. Full variable domain (remainder filled in from reference TRBV2 and TRBJ2-5): EPEVTQTPSHQVTQMGQEVILRCVPISNHLYFYWYRQILGQKVEFLVSFYNNEISEKSEIFDDQFSVERPDGSNFTLKIRSTKLEDSAMYFCASSRLETQYFGPGTRLLVL.

The rearrangement uses TRBV4-3 and TRBJ1-1, with D unclear. The CDR3 has 14 amino acids. CDR1 and CDR2 from the germline V gene are LGHNA and YSLEER. V was trimmed by 0 bases and J by 5 bases, leaving 10 bases between them. The CDR3 DNA sequence: TGCGCCAGCAGCCAAGAGCGGGCGGGTACTGAAGCTTTCTTT. This sequence encodes CASSQERAGTEAFF.

This chain joins TRBV3-1 (or the pseudogene TRBV3-2) and TRBJ1-1, with 9 bases matching TRBD1. From germline, CDR1 is LGHDT and CDR2 YNNKEL (reference sequence). This CDR3 is 14 amino acids long. The ends lost 3 bases at V and 5 bases at J; junction bases unmatched: 4. CDR3 protein: CASSQGQGKTEAFF. The CDR3 DNA reads TGTGCCAGCAGCCAGGGACAGGGCAAAACTGAAGCTTTCTTT.

This clone was observed a handful of times. The rearrangement links TRBV30 to TRBJ2-7; D might be TRBD1 (6 bases). Germline V CDR1 and CDR2: GTSNPN, SVGIG (reference sequence). This CDR3 is 12 amino acids long. Trimming cost V 3 bases and J 5 bases, with 11 bases left between them. CDR3 loop: CAWSRGYNEQYF. The CDR3 DNA follows: TGTGCCTGGAGCAGGGGTTACAACGAGCAGTACTTC.

The chain couples TRBV13 to TRBJ2-7; the D gene is possibly TRBD1 (6 bases). The V end lost 3 bases, the J end lost 3 bases, and 15 bases lay between the germline ends. Germline loops: CDR1 PRHDT, CDR2 FYEKMQ (reference sequence). There are 15 residues in the CDR3. For the CDR3, the DNA is TGTGCCAGCAGCTTCCGGAGTACAGGGATCTACGAGCAGTACTTC. This encodes CASSFRSTGIYEQYF. Filled out from reference TRBV13 and TRBJ2-7, the complete variable domain reads AAGVIQSPRHLIKEKRETATLKCYPIPRHDTVYWYQQGPGQDPQFLISFYEKMQSDKGSIPDRFSAQQFSDYHSELNMSSLELGDSALYFCASSFRSTGIYEQYFGPGTRLTVT.

This clone has a handful of counts. The chain has TRBV25-1 and TRBJ1-2, with D unresolved. CDR1 is MGHDK and CDR2 is SYGVNS in the germline V gene. The CDR3 covers 14 residues. The germline V and J ends were trimmed by 2 bases and 2 bases, with 9 bases remaining between them. The CDR3 nucleotides read TGTGCCAGCAGTGAAGCTGGGCAGAACTATGGCTACACCTTC. It yields the protein CASSEAGQNYGYTF.

The genes are TRBV6-1 and TRBJ2-1; 12 bases line up with TRBD2. The CDR3 runs 14 residues. Trimming removed 3 bases from V and 15 bases from J; junction bases left unmatched: 9. Germline assignment: CDR1 MNHNS and CDR2 SASEGT. CDR3 coding DNA: TGTGCCAGCAGTGACCCGACTAGCGGGGGCTCCGGGTTCTTC. This gives the protein CASSDPTSGGSGFF.

The V and J genes are TRBV18 and TRBJ2-5; D is perhaps TRBD1 (6 bases). With 2 bases removed from V and 7 bases from J, the gap between germline ends came to 14 bases. The CDR3 has 14 residues. Per germline, CDR1 KGHSH and CDR2 LQKENI. The CDR3 coding sequence is TGTGCCAGCTCACCATTAGCAGGGGCGAGGACCCAGTACTTC. Its protein is CASSPLAGARTQYF.

J is TRBJ1-5 and V is TRBV6-6; D is ambiguous. The V gene's germline CDR1 is MNHNY and CDR2 SVGAGI (reference sequence). The CDR3 is made up of 15 amino acids. V dropped 10 bases and J dropped 0 bases, with 16 bases sitting between them. In nucleotides, the CDR3 is TGTGCCACAAAACCGGGAGCTAATAGCAATCAGCCCCAGCATTTT. Its protein is CATKPGANSNQPQHF.

V gene TRBV7-2 combines with J gene TRBJ2-4; TRBD2 matches at 7 bases. Germline V gene lookup returns CDR1 SGHTA and CDR2 FQGNSA. The CDR3 consists of 15 residues. Trimming took 3 bases from V and 6 from J; bases not matched to a gene: 8. This CDR3 is CASSFLAGVVNIQYF. The CDR3 DNA reads TGTGCCAGCAGCTTTCTCGCGGGAGTGGTAAACATTCAGTACTTC.

The CDR3 protein is CASRSGAGDHTGELFF. DNA for the CDR3: TGTGCCAGCAGAAGTGGAGCGGGGGACCACACCGGGGAGCTGTTTTTT. The rearrangement links TRBV27 to TRBJ2-2, with 8 bases fitting TRBD2. Germline lookup yields CDR1 MNHEY and CDR2 SMNVEV (reference sequence). The CDR3 runs to 16 residues. V was pared by 6 bases and J by 3 bases, with 9 bases of the junction left unmatched.

The rearrangement links TRBV7-3 to TRBJ2-1; 9 positions agree with TRBD2. Germline V CDR1 and CDR2: SGHTA, FQGTGA. The CDR3 spans 18 residues. J lost 0 bases, V lost 4 bases, and 10 bases had no gene match. CDR3 in amino acids: CASSSFGTSFPSYNEQFF. In DNA, the CDR3 is TGTGCCAGCAGCTCATTCGGGACTAGCTTCCCCTCCTACAATGAGCAGTTCTTC.

The rearrangement uses TRBV28 and TRBJ2-7, with TRBD2 matching 11 bases. Per the germline V gene, CDR1 is MDHEN and CDR2 is SYDVKM. The CDR3 is 18 amino acids. The V gene end was trimmed by 3 bases and the J gene end by 0 bases; junction bases not matched to a gene: 10. The CDR3 coding sequence is TGTGCCAGCAGTTTTCTAGCGGGAGGCTGGGCAACCTCCTACGAGCAGTACTTC. Translation: CASSFLAGGWATSYEQYF.

The CDR3 sequence is CAWSVKGQGNGYTF. The CDR3 DNA reads TGTGCCTGGAGTGTAAAGGGACAGGGCAATGGCTACACCTTC. The V call is TRBV30, the J call TRBJ1-2; 9 nucleotides line up with TRBD1. In germline, CDR1 is GTSNPN, CDR2 SVGIG (reference sequence). There are 14 residues in the CDR3. V trimming: 0 bases; J trimming: 6 bases; junction bases outside the gene matches: 5.

The CDR3 coding sequence is TGTGCCAGCAGTTTTCCCGGGACAGCAAGATGGGAGCAGTACGTC. Translating gives CASSFPGTARWEQYV. The genes are TRBV28 and TRBJ2-7; TRBD1 aligns across 7 bases. Germline-derived CDR1 and CDR2 are MDHEN and SYDVKM. The CDR3 loop spans 15 amino acids. V lost 3 bases, J lost 7 bases, and 12 bases stayed unmatched.

The chain links TRBV2 to TRBJ2-5; D might be TRBD1 (5 bases). Trimming took off 7 bases at V and 4 bases at J, with 10 bases between the two ends. The germline V gene encodes CDR1 SNHLY and CDR2 FYNNEI. This CDR3 region has 12 residues. The CDR3: CASKGRGETQYF. CDR3 DNA sequence: TGTGCCAGCAAGGGAAGGGGAGAGACCCAGTACTTC.

V is TRBV21-1 and J is TRBJ1-2; TRBD1, the D gene given by the table, was not confirmed from the DNA. TRBV21-1 is noted as a pseudogene. The CDR3 contains 18 residues. The CDR3 DNA is TGTGCCAGCAGCAAAATCCGGGACAGGGAGTTTCCCTGCTATGGCTACACCTTC. Protein product: CASSKIRDREFPCYGYTF.

This chain connects TRBV18 to TRBJ2-7; 12 bases are a match to TRBD2. This CDR3 region has 18 residues. Germline V CDR1 and CDR2: KGHSH, LQKENI. V was pared by 3 bases and J by 6 bases, with 15 bases of the junction left unmatched. The CDR3 nucleotides read TGTGCCAGCTCACCTTCATTCAAGGCTAGCGGGAGGGCCGTCGAGCAGTACTTC. Translated: CASSPSFKASGRAVEQYF. Full variable domain (outside the CDR3, taken from reference TRBV18 and TRBJ2-7): NAGVMQNPRHLVRRRGQEARLRCSPMKGHSHVYWYRQLPEEGLKFMVYLQKENIIDESGMPKERFSAEFPKEGPSILRIQQVVRGDSAAYFCASSPSFKASGRAVEQYFGPGTRLTVT.

The rearrangement links TRBV24-1 to TRBJ2-1, with TRBD2 identical over 9 bases. Germline V gene data show CDR1 as KGHDR and CDR2 as SFDVKD. The V gene end was trimmed by 12 bases and the J gene end by 9 bases; junction bases not matched to a gene: 5. The CDR3 length is 11 residues. CDR3 nucleotide sequence: TGTGCCTCAGCGGGAGGCCGTGAGCAGTTCTTC. This encodes CASAGGREQFF.

This clone was recorded only once. CDR3 protein: CATSRGMQGGGTQYF. As DNA, the CDR3 is TGTGCCACCAGCAGAGGGATGCAGGGTGGTGGGACCCAGTACTTC. V usage is TRBV15 and J usage is TRBJ2-5; weak D call: TRBD1 (5 bases). Per the germline V gene, CDR1 is LNHNV and CDR2 is YYDKDF (reference sequence). The ends were cut back, 1 base at V and 7 bases at J, with 16 bases in the middle. CDR3 length equals 15 residues.

This clone was detected a few times. The rearrangement uses TRBV6-4 and TRBJ2-2, with TRBD1 as a possible D gene (5 bases). The CDR3 spans 15 residues. The V end lost 3 bases, the J end lost 4 bases, and 12 bases lay between the germline ends. Germline V gives CDR1 MRHNA, CDR2 SNTAGT. CDR3 in amino acids: CASSEIAGITGELFF. Here the CDR3 DNA reads TGTGCCAGCAGTGAAATCGCAGGGATCACCGGGGAGCTGTTTTTT.

There are a few counts of this clone. The CDR3 loop reads CASSPDRLNYGYTF. The CDR3 DNA reads TGTGCCAGCAGCCCCGACAGGCTTAACTATGGCTACACCTTC. V usage is TRBV7-2 and J usage is TRBJ1-2; D is perhaps TRBD1 (6 bases). The CDR3 loop spans 14 amino acids. The ends were cut back, 5 bases at V and 1 base at J, with 11 bases in the middle. Germline assignment: CDR1 SGHTA and CDR2 FQGNSA. The full variable domain, its missing parts supplied by reference TRBV7-2 and TRBJ1-2, is GAGVSQSPSNKVTEKGKDVELRCDPISGHTALYWYRQSLGQGLEFLIYFQGNSAPDKSGLPSDRFSAERTGGSVSTLTIQRTQQEDSAVYLCASSPDRLNYGYTFGSGTRLTVV.

The chain joins TRBV7-9 to TRBJ1-4, with 7 positions matching TRBD1. Germline CDR1 and CDR2: SEHNR and FQNEAQ (reference sequence). The CDR3 loop spans 14 amino acids. Trimming removed 5 bases from V and 4 bases from J; junction bases left unmatched: 4. CDR3 nucleotide sequence: TGTGCCAGCAGCCTGGGGACAGATAATGAAAAACTGTTTTTT. It translates to CASSLGTDNEKLFF.

The chain combines TRBV3-1 (or the pseudogene TRBV3-2) with TRBJ1-2; tentative D call: TRBD1 (5 bases). The CDR3 is 12 amino acids. CDR1 is LGHDT, CDR2 YNNKEL, per germline (reference sequence). The V end was cut by 2 bases, the J end by 8 bases, with 9 bases between. CDR3 nucleotide sequence: TGTGCCAGCAGCCAATCAGGGATGGGCTACACCTTC. Translating gives CASSQSGMGYTF.

The genes are TRBV24-1 and TRBJ2-1, with TRBD2 matching over 12 bases. V dropped 9 bases and J dropped 6; count of bases not matched to a gene: 14. From germline, CDR1 is KGHDR and CDR2 SFDVKD. The CDR3 is 17 residues long. CDR3 loop: CATQGLAGGPLSNEQFF. CDR3 nucleotides: TGTGCCACCCAGGGCCTAGCGGGAGGGCCTCTAAGCAATGAGCAGTTCTTC.

This clone was picked up one time. The chain combines TRBV24-1 with TRBJ2-1, with D maybe TRBD2 (5 bases). CDR3 length: 11 residues. Germline-derived CDR1 and CDR2 are KGHDR and SFDVKD. Trimming left V 8 bases short and J 8 bases short, with 9 bases between. CDR3 residues: CATNLGDEQFF. CDR3 DNA: TGTGCCACCAACCTCGGGGATGAGCAGTTCTTC.

The chain combines TRBV3-1 (or the pseudogene TRBV3-2) with TRBJ2-1, with D possibly being TRBD2 (6 bases). Germline V gene lookup returns CDR1 LGHDT and CDR2 YNNKEL (reference sequence). The CDR3 covers 16 residues. V gave up 3 bases and J gave up 1 base, with 13 bases separating them. This CDR3 is CASSHIADASYNEQFF. DNA of the CDR3: TGTGCCAGCAGCCATATAGCGGACGCGTCCTACAATGAGCAGTTCTTC.